Shown below are 5 T cell receptor beta chains from a single sample sequenced in a study of blood T cell repertoires in COVID-19. Method: immunoSEQ multiplex PCR; TCRdb's copy keeps in-frame clones and lacks some. The sample lists 150,000 to 180,000 clones, under 85% seen once, with 0.63% in the top ten. Sequenced material: peripheral blood. The receptors come from a man in his sixties with COVID-19, enrolled during active disease.

V is TRBV12-2 and J is TRBJ2-3; the DNA was not used to check the table's D call, TRBD2. TRBV12-2 is a listed pseudogene. The CDR3 consists of 16 residues. CDR3 coding DNA: TGTGCAAGTCGCTTAACTCTAGCGGGAGGCGCAGATACGCAGTATTTT. Translating it yields CASRLTLAGGADTQYF.

The chain is built from TRBV5-8 and TRBJ2-3; a possible D gene is TRBD2 (5 bases). V dropped 4 bases and J dropped 0 bases, with 12 bases sitting between them. Germline CDR1 is SGHTS and CDR2 is YDEGEE. This CDR3 has 15 residues. The CDR3 sequence: CASSLVAYSTDTQYF. CDR3 bases: TGTGCCAGCAGCCTAGTAGCGTACAGCACAGATACGCAGTATTTT.

The chain combines TRBV19 with TRBJ1-4, with 9 bases lining up with TRBD1. Trimming removed 6 bases from V and 4 bases from J; junction bases left unmatched: 6. This CDR3 region has 15 residues. CDR1 is LNHDA, CDR2 SQIVND, per germline (reference sequence). The CDR3 region has the DNA TGTGCCAGTAGGAGTCCGGGACAGGGTAATGAAAAACTGTTTTTT. Translated: CASRSPGQGNEKLFF.

The chain joins TRBV3-1 (or the pseudogene TRBV3-2) to TRBJ1-2; 8 nucleotides align to TRBD1. Losses at the gene ends were 2 bases for V and 7 bases for J; bases not matched to a gene: 6. The CDR3 has 14 amino acids. The germline gives CDR1 LGHDT, CDR2 YNNKEL (reference sequence). CDR3 sequence reads: CASSQQDRGGGYTF. The CDR3, as DNA: TGTGCCAGCAGCCAACAAGACAGGGGCGGTGGCTACACCTTC.

The chain links TRBV12-5 to TRBJ2-7; tentative D call: TRBD2 (7 bases). Trimming took 1 base from V and 4 from J, leaving 17 bases between them. CDR1 is LGHNT, CDR2 FRNRAP, per germline. The CDR3 has 16 residues. The CDR3 region is CASGLDQWGGSYEQYF. CDR3 nucleotides: TGTGCTAGTGGTTTGGACCAATGGGGGGGCTCTTACGAGCAGTACTTC.